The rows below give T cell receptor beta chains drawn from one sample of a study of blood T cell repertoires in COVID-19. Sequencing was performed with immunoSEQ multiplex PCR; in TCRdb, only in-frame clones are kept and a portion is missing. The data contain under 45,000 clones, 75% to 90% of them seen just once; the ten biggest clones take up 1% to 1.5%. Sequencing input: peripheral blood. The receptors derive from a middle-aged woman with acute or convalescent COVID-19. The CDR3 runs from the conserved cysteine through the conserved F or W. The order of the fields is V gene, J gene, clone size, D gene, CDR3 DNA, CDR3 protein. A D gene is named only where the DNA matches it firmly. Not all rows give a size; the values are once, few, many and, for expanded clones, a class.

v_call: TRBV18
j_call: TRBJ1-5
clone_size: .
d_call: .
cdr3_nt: TGTGCCAGCTCACCGATCTATGCGGGGAGGGAGCCCCAGCATTTT
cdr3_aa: CASSPIYAGREPQHF

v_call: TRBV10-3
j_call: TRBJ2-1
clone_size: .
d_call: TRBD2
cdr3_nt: TGTGCCATAGCTGGCGGGAGGGGTTACAATGAGCAGTTCTTC
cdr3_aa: CAIAGGRGYNEQFF

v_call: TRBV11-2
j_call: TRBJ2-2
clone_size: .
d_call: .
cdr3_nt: TGTGCCAGCAGTAGTTTGAGGGTGGTCACCGGGGAGCTGTTTTTT
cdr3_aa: CASSSLRVVTGELFF

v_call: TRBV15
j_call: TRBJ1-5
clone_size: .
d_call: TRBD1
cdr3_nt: TGTGCCACCAGCAGAGAAGGGGGACAGGGGACTAATAGCAATCAGCCCCAGCATTTT
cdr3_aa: CATSREGGQGTNSNQPQHF

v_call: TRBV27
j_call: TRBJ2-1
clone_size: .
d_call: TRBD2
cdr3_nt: TGTGCCAGCAGTCCGGAGACTAGCGGGGTAAACAATGAGCAGTTCTTC
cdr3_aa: CASSPETSGVNNEQFF

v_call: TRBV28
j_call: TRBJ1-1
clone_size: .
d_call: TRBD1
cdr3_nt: TGTGCCAGCAGTTTTACCCCGACAGGGAGGACTGAAGCTTTCTTT
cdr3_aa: CASSFTPTGRTEAFF

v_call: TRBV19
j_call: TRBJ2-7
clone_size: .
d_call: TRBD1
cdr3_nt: TGTGCCAGTAGTATTAGGACAGGGGACTCCTACGAGCAGTACTTC
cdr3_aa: CASSIRTGDSYEQYF

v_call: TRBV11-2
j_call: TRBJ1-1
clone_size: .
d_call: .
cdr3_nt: TGTGCCAGCAGCTTCAGGGGCGGGGGTATCAAAGCTTTCTTT
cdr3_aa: CASSFRGGGIKAFF

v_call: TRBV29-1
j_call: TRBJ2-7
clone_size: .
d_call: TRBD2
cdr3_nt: TGCAGCGCCTCGACTAGCGGCTCCTACGAGCAGTACTTC
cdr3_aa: CSASTSGSYEQYF

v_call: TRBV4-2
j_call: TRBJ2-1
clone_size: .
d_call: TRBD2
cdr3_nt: TGTGCCAGCAGCCCAAGGCTAGCGGGAACCTACAATGAGCAGTTCTTC
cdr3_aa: CASSPRLAGTYNEQFF

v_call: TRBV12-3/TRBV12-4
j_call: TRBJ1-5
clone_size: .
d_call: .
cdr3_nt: TGTGCCAGCAGTTTGCGGTCAGATCAGCCCCAGCATTTT
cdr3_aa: CASSLRSDQPQHF

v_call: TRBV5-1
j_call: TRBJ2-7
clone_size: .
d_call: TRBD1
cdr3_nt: TGCGCCAGCAGCTTGGATGGGACAGGGTCCTACGAGCAGTACTTC
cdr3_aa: CASSLDGTGSYEQYF

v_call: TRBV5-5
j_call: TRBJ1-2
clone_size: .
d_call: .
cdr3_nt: TGTGCCAGCATCCCCGGTGGGGCAGGAATTAACTATGGCTACACCTTC
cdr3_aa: CASIPGGAGINYGYTF

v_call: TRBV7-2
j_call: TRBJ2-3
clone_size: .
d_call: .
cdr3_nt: TGTGCCAGCAGCCCAGACCTCCGGGTCGATACGCAGTATTTT
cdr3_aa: CASSPDLRVDTQYF

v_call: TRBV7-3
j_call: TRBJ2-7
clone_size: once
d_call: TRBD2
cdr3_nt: TGTGCCAGCAGCTTAATGGGGACTAGCGGCTACGAGCAGTACTTC
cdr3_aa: CASSLMGTSGYEQYF

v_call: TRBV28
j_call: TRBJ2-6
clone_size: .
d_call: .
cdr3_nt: TGTGCCAGCGGACAGAGGCTTCCCTCTGGGGCCAACGTCCTGACTTTC
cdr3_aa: CASGQRLPSGANVLTF

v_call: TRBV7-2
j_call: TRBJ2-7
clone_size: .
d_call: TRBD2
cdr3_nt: TGTGCCAGCAGCTCTAGCGGGGGGTACGAGCAGTACTTC
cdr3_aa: CASSSSGGYEQYF

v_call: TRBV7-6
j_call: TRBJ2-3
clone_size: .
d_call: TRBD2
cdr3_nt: TGTGCCAGCAGCTTGGTAGCGGGGCCCACAGATACGCAGTATTTT
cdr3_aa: CASSLVAGPTDTQYF

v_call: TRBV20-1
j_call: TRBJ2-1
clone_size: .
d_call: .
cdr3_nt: TGCAGTGCTAGTCACGGGGGAAGGGACAATGAGCAGTTCTTC
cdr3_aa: CSASHGGRDNEQFF

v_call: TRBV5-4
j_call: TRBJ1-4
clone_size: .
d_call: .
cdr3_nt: TGTGCCAGCAGCCAGGGACAACTGGATGAAAAACTGTTTTTT
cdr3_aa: CASSQGQLDEKLFF

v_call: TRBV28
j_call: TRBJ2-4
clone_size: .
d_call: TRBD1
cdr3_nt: TGTGCCAGCAGTTTTGTTGGCAGGGGGCAGGCCAAAAACATTCAGTACTTC
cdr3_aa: CASSFVGRGQAKNIQYF

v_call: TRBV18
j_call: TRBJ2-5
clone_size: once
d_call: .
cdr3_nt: TGTGCCAGCTCACCACCGGGGAGTAAAAAGACCCAGTACTTC
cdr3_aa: CASSPPGSKKTQYF

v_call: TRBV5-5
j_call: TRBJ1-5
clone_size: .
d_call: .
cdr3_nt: TGTGCCAGCAGCTCTGACACGTACCTCAATCAGCCCCAGCATTTT
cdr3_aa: CASSSDTYLNQPQHF

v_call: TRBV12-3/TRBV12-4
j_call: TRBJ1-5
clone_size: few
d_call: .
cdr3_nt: TGTGCCAGCACCTTGACGGGAGATCAGCCCCAGCATTTT
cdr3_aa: CASTLTGDQPQHF

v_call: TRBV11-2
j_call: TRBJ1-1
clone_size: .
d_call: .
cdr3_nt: TGTGCCAGCAGCTTTTCACAATTGAACACTGAAGCTTTCTTT
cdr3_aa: CASSFSQLNTEAFF

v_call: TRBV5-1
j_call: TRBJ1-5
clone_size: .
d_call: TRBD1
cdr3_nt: TGCGCCAGCAGCTGGACAGGGGGCGAAGGGCCCCAGCATTTT
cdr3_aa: CASSWTGGEGPQHF

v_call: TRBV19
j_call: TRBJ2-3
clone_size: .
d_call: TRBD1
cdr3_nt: TGTGCCAGTAGTATTCACTCCGGGACAGGGATGACAGATACGCAGTATTTT
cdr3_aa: CASSIHSGTGMTDTQYF

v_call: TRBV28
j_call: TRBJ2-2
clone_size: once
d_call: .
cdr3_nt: TGTGCCAGCATCTCCGGGACTTTGGGCACCGGGGAGCTGTTTTTT
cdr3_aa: CASISGTLGTGELFF

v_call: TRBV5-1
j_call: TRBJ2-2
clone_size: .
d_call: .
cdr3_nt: TGCGCCAGCAGCTTGGCGGGGTTCACCGGGGAGCTGTTTTTT
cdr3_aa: CASSLAGFTGELFF

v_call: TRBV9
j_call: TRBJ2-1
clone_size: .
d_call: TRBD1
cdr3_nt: TGTGCCAGCAGCGTGCCCCTGGACAGGGGGGGCTACAATGAGCAGTTCTTC
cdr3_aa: CASSVPLDRGGYNEQFF

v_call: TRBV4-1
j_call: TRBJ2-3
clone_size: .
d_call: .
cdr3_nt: TGCGCCAGCAGCCGTCAGACAGACAGGGCTAACGGGGGTAAGGCTAGCACAGATACGCAGTATTTT
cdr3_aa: CASSRQTDRANGGKASTDTQYF

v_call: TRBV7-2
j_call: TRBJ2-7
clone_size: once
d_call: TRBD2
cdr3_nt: TGTGCCAGCAGCTTAGCCGCGGGACTAGCGGCCTACGAGCAGTACTTC
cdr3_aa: CASSLAAGLAAYEQYF

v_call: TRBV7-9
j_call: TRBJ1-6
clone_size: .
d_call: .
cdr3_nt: TGTGCCAGCAGCGCGTTTCCGGATTCACCCCTCCACTTT
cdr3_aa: CASSAFPDSPLHF

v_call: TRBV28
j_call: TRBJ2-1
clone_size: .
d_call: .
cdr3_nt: TGTGCCAGCAGTTTATTCCGCTACGGGACAGGGACTAGAAACAATGAGCAGTTCTTC
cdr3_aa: CASSLFRYGTGTRNNEQFF

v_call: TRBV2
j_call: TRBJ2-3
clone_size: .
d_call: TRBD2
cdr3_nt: TGTGCCAGCAGGACCGGGACTAGTATAACAGATACGCAGTATTTT
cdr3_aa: CASRTGTSITDTQYF

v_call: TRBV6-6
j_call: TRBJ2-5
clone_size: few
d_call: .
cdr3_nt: TGTGCCAGCAGTTACTCCAGGGCCCGAGAGACCCAGTACTTC
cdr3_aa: CASSYSRARETQYF

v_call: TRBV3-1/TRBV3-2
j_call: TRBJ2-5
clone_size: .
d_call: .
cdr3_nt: TGTGCCAGCAGCCAGGGCAGGGGTCCCCAAGAGACCCAGTACTTC
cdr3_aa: CASSQGRGPQETQYF

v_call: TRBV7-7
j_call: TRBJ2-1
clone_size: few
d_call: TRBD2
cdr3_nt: TGTGCTAGCAGCCCGTCTGGGGGGGGCGGGAGGAATGAGCAGTTCTTC
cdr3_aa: CASSPSGGGGRNEQFF

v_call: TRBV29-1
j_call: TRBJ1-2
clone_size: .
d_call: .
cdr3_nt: TGCAGCGTTGGTGAGGGTAACTATGGCTACACCTTC
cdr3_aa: CSVGEGNYGYTF

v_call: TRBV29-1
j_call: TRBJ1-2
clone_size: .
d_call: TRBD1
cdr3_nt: TGCAGCGTTGAAGATCTCGGAGACAGGGACTATGGCTACACCTTC
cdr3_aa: CSVEDLGDRDYGYTF

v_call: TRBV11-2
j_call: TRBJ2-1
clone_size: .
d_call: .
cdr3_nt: TGTGCCAGCAGCTTAGAAACAGGGGGAGGGAGGAATGAGCAGTTCTTC
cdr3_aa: CASSLETGGGRNEQFF

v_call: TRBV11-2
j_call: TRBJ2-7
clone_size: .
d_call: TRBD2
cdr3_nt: TGTGCCAGCAGCCCCCAAGGATTTAGCGGGGGGGCGAGATTCTACGAGCAGTACTTC
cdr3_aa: CASSPQGFSGGARFYEQYF

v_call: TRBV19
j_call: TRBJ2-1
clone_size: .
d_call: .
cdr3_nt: TGTGCCAGTAGTATTCGAGGGCCCGGGATTGAGCAGTTCTTC
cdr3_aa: CASSIRGPGIEQFF

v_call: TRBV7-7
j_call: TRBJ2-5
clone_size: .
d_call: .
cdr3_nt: TGTGCTAGCAGCTTGGGGGCGGGAGTAGGGGAGACCCAGTACTTC
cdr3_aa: CASSLGAGVGETQYF

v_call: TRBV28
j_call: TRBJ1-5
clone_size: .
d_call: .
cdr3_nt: TGTGCCAGCAGTTATTACTTCGAGGAGCCCAATCAGCCCCAGCATTTT
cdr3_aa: CASSYYFEEPNQPQHF

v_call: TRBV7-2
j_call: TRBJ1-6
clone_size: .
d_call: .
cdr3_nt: TGTGCCAGCAGCCAACCGTTATGGGCAGGTGGGTCGACACCCCTCCACTTT
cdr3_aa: CASSQPLWAGGSTPLHF

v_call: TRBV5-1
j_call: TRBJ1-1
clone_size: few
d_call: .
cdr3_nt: TGCGCCAGCAGCCCAGGGATCCTAAAGGTCGTGGCCCGAGTTCCGAACACTGAAGCTTTCTTT
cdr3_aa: CASSPGILKVVARVPNTEAFF

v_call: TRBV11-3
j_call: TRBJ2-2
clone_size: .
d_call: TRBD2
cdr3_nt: TGTGCCAGCAGCTGGACTAGCGGGTCCACCGGGGAGCTGTTTTTT
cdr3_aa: CASSWTSGSTGELFF